A single sample is the source of the 23 T cell receptor beta chains below, sequenced in a study of early T cells in non-severe SARS-CoV-2 infection. Using its own MiXCR run on the 5' RACE reads, TCRdb lists one record per CDR3 protein. The sample has 65,000 to 75,000 distinct CDR3 sequences; 4.6% are singletons. The specimen comprised whole blood, sampled at baseline. The receptor set was obtained from an adult who was a healthcare worker with PCR-confirmed SARS-CoV-2 infection or an uninfected control (not recorded which). The donor label of this sample is uncertain.

The table lists this clonotype with many counts. The V and J genes are TRBV29-1 and TRBJ1-4, with D unresolved. The CDR3 is made up of 13 amino acids. The germline V gene has CDR1 SQVTM and CDR2 ANQGSEA. Trimming left V 4 bases short and J 8 bases short, with 14 bases between. CDR3 sequence reads: CSVAGDTPEKLFF. CDR3 DNA: TGCAGCGTTGCCGGAGACACGCCAGAAAAACTGTTTTTT.

There are many counts of this clonotype. The rearrangement links TRBV7-2 to TRBJ1-6; no firm D call. CDR1 is SGHTA and CDR2 is FQGNSA in the germline V gene. The CDR3 has 15 amino acids. Trimming shortened V by 1 base and J by 9 bases, and 13 bases separated the two germline ends. The CDR3 here is CASSLGWRLPSPLHF. CDR3 DNA sequence: TGTGCCAGCAGCTTAGGTTGGCGTTTACCTTCACCCCTCCACTTT. Combining the CDR3 with reference TRBV7-2 and TRBJ1-6 gives the whole variable domain GAGVSQSPSNKVTEKGKDVELRCDPISGHTALYWYRQSLGQGLEFLIYFQGNSAPDKSGLPSDRFSAERTGGSVSTLTIQRTQQEDSAVYLCASSLGWRLPSPLHFGNGTRLTVT.

The gene calls are TRBV14 and TRBJ1-1; 8 bases are a match to TRBD1. V lost 3 bases, J lost 6 bases, and 3 bases stayed unmatched. CDR1 is SGHDN, CDR2 FVKESK, per germline. The CDR3 covers 13 residues. CDR3 loop: CASSQTGEAEAFF. CDR3 sequence (DNA): TGTGCCAGCAGCCAGACAGGGGAGGCTGAAGCTTTCTTT.

There are a few counts of this clonotype. V and J are TRBV10-2 and TRBJ1-1; D is undetermined. Germline assignment: CDR1 WSHSY and CDR2 SAAADI. The V end lost 4 bases, the J end lost 8 bases, and 11 bases lay between the germline ends. This CDR3 has 12 amino acids. CDR3 DNA: TGCGCCAGCAGTGGAGTGGGCAGGGAAGCTTTCTTT. Translated: CASSGVGREAFF.

This clonotype was found a few times. The genes are TRBV6-1 and TRBJ2-5; 13 bases match TRBD2. Germline CDR1 and CDR2: MNHNS and SASEGT. With V trimmed by 6 bases and J by 5 bases, 9 bases remained unmatched. There are 16 residues in the CDR3. CDR3 coding DNA: TGTGCCAGCAGGGCTCGGACTAGCGGGGGAGAGGAGACCCAGTACTTC. Translating gives CASRARTSGGEETQYF.

V usage is TRBV6-2 or TRBV6-3 and J usage is TRBJ1-2, with 9 positions matching TRBD1. The junction had 3 bases not matched to a gene; V was cut back by 0 bases and J by 4 bases. The CDR3 sequence is 15 residues long. In germline, CDR1 is MNHEY, CDR2 SVGEGT. The CDR3 region is CASSYSGTGSYGYTF. CDR3 DNA: TGTGCCAGCAGTTACTCCGGGACAGGGAGCTATGGCTACACCTTC.

This clonotype was seen a few times. This chain links TRBV2 with TRBJ1-5; D remains unclear. The CDR3 is 14 amino acids. Germline CDR1 and CDR2: SNHLY and FYNNEI. V lost 7 bases, J lost 2 bases, and 12 bases lay in between. The CDR3 protein is CASTGGWGNQPQHF. CDR3 in DNA: TGTGCCAGCACCGGCGGTTGGGGCAATCAGCCCCAGCATTTT. The full variable domain, with the rest looked up from reference TRBV2 and TRBJ1-5, is EPEVTQTPSHQVTQMGQEVILRCVPISNHLYFYWYRQILGQKVEFLVSFYNNEISEKSEIFDDQFSVERPDGSNFTLKIRSTKLEDSAMYFCASTGGWGNQPQHFGDGTRLSIL.

The CDR3 is CASRPTGGRGEQYF. The CDR3 nucleotides are TGTGCCAGCAGACCTACAGGGGGTCGGGGGGAGCAGTACTTC. The chain recombines TRBV27 with TRBJ2-7; 8 bases agree with TRBD1. Germline CDR1 MNHEY, CDR2 SMNVEV (reference sequence). This CDR3 spans 14 amino acids. The V gene end was trimmed by 6 bases and the J gene end by 7 bases; junction bases not matched to a gene: 11.

The table lists this clonotype with many counts. The rearrangement links TRBV6-4 to TRBJ1-2, with 12 bases aligning to TRBD1. Germline assignment: CDR1 MRHNA and CDR2 SNTAGT. Losses at the gene ends were 5 bases for V and 4 bases for J; bases not matched to a gene: 5. CDR3 length equals 15 residues. The CDR3 DNA reads as TGTGCCAGCAGTCCGGGACAGGGGGCGTCCTATGGCTACACCTTC. This sequence encodes CASSPGQGASYGYTF.

The rearrangement links TRBV28 to TRBJ2-7; TRBD1 agrees at 8 bases. The CDR3 is made up of 14 amino acids. Trimming cost V 8 bases and J 4 bases; bases outside gene matches: 10. The V gene's germline CDR1 is MDHEN and CDR2 SYDVKM. CDR3 DNA: TGTGCCAGCCTAAGGTCAGGGGGCTCGTACGAGCAGTACTTC. Amino acids: CASLRSGGSYEQYF.

The chain couples TRBV20-1 to TRBJ1-4; 10 bases map to TRBD1. CDR1 and CDR2 (germline): DFQATT, SNEGSKA (reference sequence). V shed 5 bases, J shed 3 bases, and the junction held 9 bases outside the gene matches. The CDR3 has 16 residues. The CDR3 region has the DNA TGCAGTGCTCTAGGACAGGGGGGAGGTTCTAATGAAAAACTGTTTTTT. Protein: CSALGQGGGSNEKLFF.

The table lists this clonotype with many counts. The chain combines TRBV11-2 with TRBJ2-7; 7 bases fit TRBD1. J lost 2 bases, V lost 4 bases, and 8 bases had no gene match. The CDR3 is 15 residues long. Germline V gene data show CDR1 as SGHAT and CDR2 as FQNNGV. In nucleotides, the CDR3 is TGTGCCAGCAGCTATGGACAGGCAATTACCTACGAGCAGTACTTC. It is translated as CASSYGQAITYEQYF. Combining the CDR3 with reference TRBV11-2 and TRBJ2-7 gives the whole variable domain EAGVAQSPRYKIIEKRQSVAFWCNPISGHATLYWYQQILGQGPKLLIQFQNNGVVDDSQLPKDRFSAERLKGVDSTLKIQPAKLEDSAVYLCASSYGQAITYEQYFGPGTRLTVT.

A word on this clonotype: A much larger clone lies one base from this, so it may be a read error. This chain uses TRBV20-1 with TRBJ1-6; perhaps TRBD1 as D (5 bases). CDR1 is DFQATT, CDR2 SNEGSKA, per germline (reference sequence). V was pared by 3 bases and J by 8 bases, with 14 bases between. The CDR3 is 14 residues long. CDR3 protein: CSARGGLGYSPLHF. The CDR3 DNA follows: TGCAGTGCTAGGGGGGGACTGGGGTATTCACCCCTCCACTTT.

This chain connects TRBV7-6 to TRBJ1-1, with 9 bases lining up with TRBD1. The junction had 9 bases not matched to a gene; V was cut back by 4 bases and J by 3 bases. This CDR3 has 16 residues. Germline V gene lookup returns CDR1 SGHVS and CDR2 FNYEAQ. The CDR3 sequence: CASSSVDRGRDTEAFF. The CDR3 bases are TGTGCCAGCAGCTCCGTGGACAGGGGTCGTGACACTGAAGCTTTCTTT. Full variable domain (missing parts from reference TRBV7-6 and TRBJ1-1): GAGVSQSPRYKVTKRGQDVALRCDPISGHVSLYWYRQALGQGPEFLTYFNYEAQQDKSGLPNDRFSAERPEGSISTLTIQRTEQRDSAMYRCASSSVDRGRDTEAFFGQGTRLTVV.

This clonotype was detected a few times. This chain connects TRBV12-3 or TRBV12-4 to TRBJ1-1; D remains unclear. Trimming shortened V by 1 base and J by 2 bases, and 14 bases separated the two germline ends. The CDR3 totals 16 residues. CDR3 DNA sequence: TGTGCCAGCAGTTTAGGGTCCCGGCTTACTAACACTGAAGCTTTCTTT. This codes for CASSLGSRLTNTEAFF.

This clonotype was seen ten or more times. The gene calls are TRBV4-2 and TRBJ1-6, with 8 nucleotides matching TRBD1. The CDR3 length is 15 residues. The V gene's germline CDR1 is LGHNA and CDR2 YNFKEQ. The J segment lost 9 bases and the V segment lost 3 bases, leaving 7 bases of the junction unmatched. Written as DNA, the CDR3 is TGTGCCAGCAGCCAGTCGACAGGGGAGGTTTCACCCCTCCACTTT. Translating gives CASSQSTGEVSPLHF.

Ten or more counts support this clonotype. As DNA, the CDR3 is TGCGCCAGCAGCGGAGACTTCCGGGACGATAATTCACCCCTCCACTTT. As protein: CASSGDFRDDNSPLHF. This sequence joins TRBV5-1 and TRBJ1-6, with D perhaps TRBD1 (5 bases). Per the germline V gene, CDR1 is SGHRS and CDR2 is YFSETQ. V was cut by 4 bases and J by 5 bases, with 16 bases left in between. CDR3 length equals 16 residues.

In this sample, this clonotype turned up many times. The chain carries TRBV5-4 and TRBJ1-2; D is possibly TRBD1 (6 bases). Trimming shortened V by 5 bases and J by 4 bases, and 18 bases separated the two germline ends. The V gene's germline CDR1 is SGHNT and CDR2 YYREEE (reference sequence). The CDR3 length is 15 residues. CDR3 bases: TGTGCCAGCAGTCCCGGGATTAGGACAGCCTATGGCTACACCTTC. Protein: CASSPGIRTAYGYTF.

The chain has TRBV28 and TRBJ1-1, with a weak D call TRBD1 (6 bases). Trimming cost V 5 bases and J 2 bases, with 18 bases left between them. Germline V gene data show CDR1 as MDHEN and CDR2 as SYDVKM. The CDR3 covers 16 residues. The DNA for the CDR3 is TGTGCCAGCAGTCCCCCGCCAGGACAGCATAACACTGAAGCTTTCTTT. It is translated as CASSPPPGQHNTEAFF.

This clonotype has more than one count but fewer than ten. The chain has TRBV6-2 or TRBV6-3 and TRBJ1-1, with D uncertain. CDR3 length: 17 amino acids. CDR1 and CDR2 (germline): MNHEY, SVGEGT. V dropped 6 bases and J dropped 4 bases, with 24 bases sitting between them. Here the CDR3 reads CASRYLSGRFRSTEAFF. CDR3 coding DNA: TGTGCCAGCAGGTACCTCAGTGGGCGGTTCCGATCCACTGAAGCTTTCTTT.

This clonotype appeared many times. The chain joins TRBV30 to TRBJ1-2, with a weak D call TRBD1 (6 bases). The V gene lost 0 bases and the J gene lost 5 bases, with 10 bases spanning the gap. Germline V gene lookup returns CDR1 GTSNPN and CDR2 SVGIG (reference sequence). The CDR3 covers 13 residues. The CDR3 loop is CAWSVVGAYGYTF. In nucleotides, the CDR3 is TGTGCCTGGAGTGTTGTGGGGGCTTATGGCTACACCTTC.

This sequence joins TRBV28 and TRBJ1-2; D is uncertain. CDR3 length equals 14 residues. V was trimmed by 2 bases and J by 4 bases, leaving 11 bases between them. Germline V CDR1 and CDR2: MDHEN, SYDVKM. The CDR3 DNA reads TGTGCCAGCAGTTTAAGCTGGGCGGTCTATGGCTACACCTTC. It yields the protein CASSLSWAVYGYTF.

This clonotype was recorded at least ten times. The chain employs TRBV3-1 and TRBJ2-1; D is possibly TRBD1 (6 bases). The CDR3 has 14 amino acids. The ends were cut back, 2 bases at V and 6 bases at J, with 11 bases in the middle. The V gene's germline CDR1 is LGHDT and CDR2 YNNKEL (reference sequence). CDR3 sequence: CASSQRTDLNEQFF. CDR3 sequence (DNA): TGTGCCAGCAGCCAAAGGACAGACCTCAATGAGCAGTTCTTC.